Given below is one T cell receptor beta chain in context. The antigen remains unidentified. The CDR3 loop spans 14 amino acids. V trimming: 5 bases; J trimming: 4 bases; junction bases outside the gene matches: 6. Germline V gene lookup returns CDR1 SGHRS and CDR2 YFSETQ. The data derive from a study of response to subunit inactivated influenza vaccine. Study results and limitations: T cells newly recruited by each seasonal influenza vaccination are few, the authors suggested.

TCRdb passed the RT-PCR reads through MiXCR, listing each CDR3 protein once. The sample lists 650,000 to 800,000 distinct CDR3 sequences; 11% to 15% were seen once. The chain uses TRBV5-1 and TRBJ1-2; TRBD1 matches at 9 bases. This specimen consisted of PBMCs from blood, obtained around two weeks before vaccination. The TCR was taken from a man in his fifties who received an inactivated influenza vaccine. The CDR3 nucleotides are TGCGCCAGCAGACCGGGACAGGGTGTCTATGGCTACACCTTC. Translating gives CASRPGQGVYGYTF.